This is a list of T cell receptor beta chains from one sample in a study of PD-1 blockade in mismatch repair-deficient tumors. Only in-frame clones appear in the TCRdb table, and some are missing; sequencing was by immunoSEQ multiplex PCR. The sample carries about 110,000 clones, 60% to 85% recorded once. Material: peripheral blood, obtained roughly 60 weeks after starting pembrolizumab. The origin of the receptors is an adult with mismatch repair-deficient cancer. Both conserved end residues are part of each CDR3. The D gene is left open where the match is weak. Only some rows state a clone size, as once, few, many or a class for expanded clones.

v_call	d_call	clone_size	j_call	cdr3_nt	cdr3_aa
TRBV4-3	TRBD1	-	TRBJ1-3	TGCGCCAGCAGCTCCGGGACAGCTGGAAACACCATATATTTT	CASSSGTAGNTIYF
TRBV7-9	-	few	TRBJ2-6	TGTGCCAGCAGCTTCGGGTCTGGGGCCAACGTCCTGACTTTC	CASSFGSGANVLTF
TRBV4-1	-	many	TRBJ1-3	TGTGCCAGCAGCCAAGATGAGGGGGGAGGAAACACCATATATTTT	CASSQDEGGGNTIYF
TRBV6-1	TRBD2	-	TRBJ2-1	TGTGCCAGCAGTGAGTGGGGCGGGAGTAGAGACAATGAGCAGTTCTTC	CASSEWGGSRDNEQFF
TRBV4-1	TRBD1	few	TRBJ2-1	TGCGCCAGCAGCCAAGAGACAGGGGTGGGTGAGCAGTTCTTC	CASSQETGVGEQFF
TRBV15	-	-	TRBJ2-5	TGTGCCACCCAGAGAGGCGCTAAAGAGACCCAGTACTTC	CATQRGAKETQYF
TRBV6-5	TRBD1	-	TRBJ2-7	TGTGCCAGCAGGGCGGTCCCAGGGGGATCCTACGAGCAGTACTTC	CASRAVPGGSYEQYF
TRBV14	TRBD2	few	TRBJ2-3	TGTGCCAGCAGCATCGGGACTAGCGGCACAGATACGCAGTATTTT	CASSIGTSGTDTQYF
TRBV7-6	-	once	TRBJ1-3	TGTGCCAGCAGCTTAGATATACCTGGCTCCGGAAACACCATATATTTT	CASSLDIPGSGNTIYF
TRBV5-1	-	few	TRBJ1-2	TGCGCCAGCAGCGCCCAGACAGGCCACTATGGCTACACCTTC	CASSAQTGHYGYTF
TRBV5-5	TRBD1	-	TRBJ2-2	TGTGCCAGCATGGTTGGACAGGGCATCACCGGGGAGCTGTTTTTT	CASMVGQGITGELFF
TRBV7-3	TRBD2	-	TRBJ2-3	TGTGCCAGCAGCATAGCGGGAGGGCCGGATACGCAGTATTTT	CASSIAGGPDTQYF
TRBV18	-	few	TRBJ1-5	TGTGCCAGCTCACTACGAGAGAGCAATCAGCCCCAGCATTTT	CASSLRESNQPQHF
TRBV6-5	-	-	TRBJ1-5	TGTGCCAGCAGTTACTCGGCCTCCCAGCCCCAGCATTTT	CASSYSASQPQHF
TRBV19	-	-	TRBJ1-2	TGTGCCAGTGGGGAGGGGCAGGGTAGTGGCTACACCTTC	CASGEGQGSGYTF
TRBV5-1	-	-	TRBJ2-3	TGCGCCAGCAGTCTAGGATCTAGCACAGATACGCAGTATTTT	CASSLGSSTDTQYF
TRBV2	-	-	TRBJ1-1	TGTGCCAGCCTCCGGACTGCAAACACTGAAGCTTTCTTT	CASLRTANTEAFF